This entry features one T cell receptor beta chain sequence. The antigen it binds to is not known. Base qualities are missing; no much larger clone stands one base away. These data belong to a study of blood T cell repertoires in COVID-19 (dated by TCRdb to about 2020). General notes on the study: Samples from collaborators originated in the United States, Italy and Spain and spanned both the acute and convalescent phases of COVID-19. HLA class I and class II types, where available, came from metadata supplied by the sample provider rather than from assay-based typing. The samples were drawn from the first 160 participants of the ongoing ImmuneRACE study and from 1,254 subjects provided by 6 global collaborators. The prospective study material was composed of cDNA or gDNA derived from T cells, B-cell-depleted T cells, or PBMCs. Deeply sampled blood TCRbeta repertoires from subjects exposed to, actively infected with, or recovered from COVID-19 were included in the dataset. Nearly every sample came with metadata listing a de-identified subject ID, COVID-19 status, age in years and sex. The repertoires were made available in a free public database intended to serve as a resource for research on the immune response to SARS-CoV-2. Broad study findings and their caveats: The amount of clinical and demographic metadata varied by source and participant and was provided uncurated.

TCRbeta CDR3 regions were amplified from genomic DNA by means of the immunoSEQ Assay, a bias-controlled multiplex PCR. From the authors' description of their analysis: Within the assay, amplification of reference gene primers was used to estimate how many nucleated cells each sample contained. Sequence reads were collapsed and filtered to measure the absolute abundance of every unique TCRbeta CDR3 rearrangement. For each sample, productive Simpson clonality was calculated as the square root of Simpson's diversity index over productive rearrangements. TCRdb stores this immuneACCESS table with in-frame sequences only. Part of the clones is absent; in the studies checked, under half of the shortfall reflects unresolved V genes, and no reason is known for the rest. D and trimming come from the DNA, and the V and J calls and clone size come from that table. In this sample the table shows approximately 100,000 clones, about 89% of which occur a single time. In total, the top ten clones hold roughly 10% of the sample.

In the germline V gene, CDR1 corresponds to SGHVS and CDR2 to FQNEAQ. Relative to germline, V is missing 4 bases and J is missing 4 bases, with 5 bases of the junction outside any gene match. The CDR3 numbers 15 residues from cysteine through phenylalanine. Left in the record is the CDR3 DNA by itself, 45 bases read in frame from the first base. The collaborating institutions used their own protocols to collect whole blood in K2EDTA tubes. For TCRbeta analysis, collaborators shipped samples as frozen whole blood, isolated PBMCs, or DNA extracted from either of those sample types. The clonotype originates from a woman in her 30s with acute or convalescent COVID-19. The specimen was peripheral blood. Recombination joined TRBV7-8 with TRBJ1-3, with 9 central nucleotides matching TRBD1. The nucleotides read TGTGCCAGCAGCTGGGGACAGGGCATCGGAAACACCATATATTTT. Its product reads: CASSWGQGIGNTIYF.